This T cell receptor (beta chain) was sequenced for a study of T cell repertoires in cytomegalovirus infection. Study at large: Public signatures in TCR beta pointed to CMV infection and matching HLA type. Study findings and constraints: CMV-specific TCR beta clonotypes restricted by HLA-C dominated the ex vivo response. Using cumulative public TCR beta family frequency, the authors identified those who carried CMV together with the relevant HLA.

TCRdb analysed the reads with MiXCR anew, one entry per CDR3 protein. The repertoire has about 310,000 distinct CDR3 sequences, 17% of them found once; the top ten carry more than 10%. Of note for this clonotype: The antigen remains undetermined.

Germline CDR1 LNHDA, CDR2 SQIVND (reference sequence). V shed 6 bases and J shed 0 bases, with 11 bases lying between them. The CDR3 is made up of 15 amino acids. The source is a human donor in good health (CMV status not recorded). Some clones in this sample may be carry-over from other donors' samples. Sequencing input: PBMCs. This sequence joins TRBV19 and TRBJ2-2, with a possible D match to TRBD2 (5 bases). The CDR3 coding sequence is TGTGCCAGTAGAGAGGGATCATCGAACACCGGGGAGCTGTTTTTT. Amino acid sequence: CASREGSSNTGELFF.